This T cell receptor (beta chain) was sequenced in a study of blood T cells in healthy people across ages. This clonotype came up many times. Primed by a sample-barcoded 5' primer and a J-beta primer mix, a second PCR proceeded for about 7 to 11 cycles. A template-switch adaptor containing 12 random nucleotides labeled each cDNA molecule. TCRdb recomputed calls from the 5' RACE reads with MiXCR, one row per CDR3 protein. The sample has some 930,000 distinct CDR3 sequences; almost 30% are singletons. Germline-derived CDR1 and CDR2 are MDHEN and SYDVKM. V lost 4 bases and J 0 bases, leaving 13 bases between the germline ends. This CDR3 has 15 amino acids. This sample was shared with a second study, whose subject was T cells of mothers and their children. From that study: Thymic selection molds TCR recombination products alike in related and unrelated pairs.

This chain joins TRBV28 and TRBJ2-7; D unresolved. The TCR sequence derives from a woman between 40 and 50 years old in good health. The sequencing sample was made of blood. The CDR3 region has the DNA TGTGCCAGCAGTTCCCGTTCAACCCTCTCCTACGAGCAGTACTTC. Translation gives CASSSRSTLSYEQYF.